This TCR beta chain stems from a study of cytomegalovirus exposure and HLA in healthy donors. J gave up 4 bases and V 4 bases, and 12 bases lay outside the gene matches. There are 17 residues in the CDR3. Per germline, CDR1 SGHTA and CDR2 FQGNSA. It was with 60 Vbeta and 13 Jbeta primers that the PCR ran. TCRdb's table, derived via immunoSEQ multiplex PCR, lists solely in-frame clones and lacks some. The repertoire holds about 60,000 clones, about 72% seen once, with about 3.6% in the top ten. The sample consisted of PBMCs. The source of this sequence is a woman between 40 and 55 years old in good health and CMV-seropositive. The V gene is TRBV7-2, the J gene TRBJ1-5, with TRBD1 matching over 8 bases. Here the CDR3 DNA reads TGTGCCAGCAGCTCCCAGGGGGCCGGTTACAGGAATCAGCCCCAGCATTTT. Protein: CASSSQGAGYRNQPQHF.